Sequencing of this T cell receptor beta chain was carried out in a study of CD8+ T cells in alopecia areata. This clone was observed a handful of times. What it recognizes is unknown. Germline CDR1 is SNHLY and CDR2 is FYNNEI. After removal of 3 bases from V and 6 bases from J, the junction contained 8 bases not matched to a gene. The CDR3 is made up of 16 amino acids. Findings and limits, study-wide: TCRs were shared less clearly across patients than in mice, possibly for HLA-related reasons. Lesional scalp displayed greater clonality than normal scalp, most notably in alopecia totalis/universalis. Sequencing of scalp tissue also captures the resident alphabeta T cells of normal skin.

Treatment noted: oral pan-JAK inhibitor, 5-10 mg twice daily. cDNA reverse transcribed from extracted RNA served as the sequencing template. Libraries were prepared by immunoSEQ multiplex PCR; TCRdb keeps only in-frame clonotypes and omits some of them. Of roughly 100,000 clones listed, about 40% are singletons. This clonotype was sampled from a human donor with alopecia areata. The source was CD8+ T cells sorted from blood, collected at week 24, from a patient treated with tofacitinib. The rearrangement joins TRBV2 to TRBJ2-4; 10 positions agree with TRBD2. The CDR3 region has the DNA TGTGCCAGCAGTGATAGGTCTAGCGGGAGTCGAAACATTCAGTACTTC. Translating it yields CASSDRSSGSRNIQYF.